These 9 T cell receptor beta chains share one sample of origin, sequenced in a study of blood T cell repertoires in COVID-19. Clones were read by immunoSEQ multiplex PCR, and TCRdb kept only the in-frame ones, dropping some. The sample contains about 230,000 clones, roughly nine tenths of which appear only once. Sequencing used PBMCs or T cells enriched from blood (not recorded which). These receptors were collected from a woman aged 50 to 60 in a cohort exposed to, infected with or recovered from COVID-19 (not recorded which).

The J gene is TRBJ2-2, the V gene TRBV6-2 or TRBV6-3; 9 bases agree with TRBD2. Germline assignment: CDR1 MNHEY and CDR2 SVGEGT. The junction had 9 bases not matched to a gene; V was cut back by 2 bases and J by 2 bases. The CDR3 is made up of 18 amino acids. The CDR3 loop reads CASSYLRGGHLNTGELFF. The CDR3, as DNA: TGTGCCAGCAGTTACCTGCGGGGGGGCCACTTAAACACCGGGGAGCTGTTTTTT.

This chain joins TRBV9 and TRBJ2-3, with TRBD2 matching 9 bases. The trim removed 3 bases at V and 5 bases at J, leaving 1 base unmatched. In germline, CDR1 is SGDLS, CDR2 YYNGEE. The CDR3 is made up of 13 amino acids. In nucleotides, the CDR3 is TGTGCCAGCAGCGGTAGCGGGAGAGATACGCAGTATTTT. Amino acid sequence: CASSGSGRDTQYF.

The J gene is TRBJ2-3, the V gene TRBV4-3; D is possibly TRBD2 (6 bases). Germline V gives CDR1 LGHNA, CDR2 YSLEER. The CDR3 spans 14 residues. Trimming shortened V by 6 bases and J by 2 bases, and 12 bases separated the two germline ends. CDR3 in amino acids: CASSPGLYTDTQYF. CDR3 nucleotide sequence: TGCGCCAGCAGTCCAGGACTATACACAGATACGCAGTATTTT.

The chain joins TRBV12-3 or TRBV12-4 to TRBJ2-3; no definite D call. The CDR3 consists of 12 residues. V gave up 5 bases and J gave up 7 bases, with 10 bases separating them. This CDR3 is CASSVSRNTQYF. In DNA form, the CDR3 reads TGTGCCAGCAGTGTCTCCAGGAATACGCAGTATTTT.

The chain joins TRBV28 to TRBJ2-3, with unresolved D. The CDR3 loop spans 11 amino acids. CDR1 is MDHEN, CDR2 SYDVKM, per germline. Between the trimmed V and J ends, which lost 4 bases and 7 bases, there was a span of 6 bases. The CDR3 nucleotides are TGTGCCAGCAGTTCCCAGAATACGCAGTATTTT. It encodes CASSSQNTQYF. Variable domain in full (rest from reference TRBV28 and TRBJ2-3): DVKVTQSSRYLVKRTGEKVFLECVQDMDHENMFWYRQDPGLGLRLIYFSYDVKMKEKGDIPEGYSVSREKKERFSLILESASTNQTSMYLCASSSQNTQYFGPGTRLTVL.

The chain employs TRBV19 and TRBJ1-2; D not certain. V dropped 1 base and J dropped 5 bases, with 14 bases sitting between them. The CDR3 covers 15 residues. Germline CDR1 is LNHDA and CDR2 is SQIVND (reference sequence). The CDR3 DNA reads TGTGCCAGTAGTATAGGGGGAGAAATTAGATATGGCTACACCTTC. Protein sequence: CASSIGGEIRYGYTF.

The chain links TRBV7-9 to TRBJ1-4; D is unresolved. The CDR3 loop spans 16 amino acids. The V end was cut by 5 bases, the J end by 4 bases, with 17 bases between. Germline V gene lookup returns CDR1 SEHNR and CDR2 FQNEAQ (reference sequence). In DNA form, the CDR3 reads TGTGCCAGCAGCAGCGGCGGACTGCACTATAATGAAAAACTGTTTTTT. Translation gives CASSSGGLHYNEKLFF.

The genes are TRBV5-1 and TRBJ1-1, with D possibly TRBD1 on 5 matching bases. Germline CDR1 SGHRS, CDR2 YFSETQ. The CDR3 is 14 amino acids. The ends were cut back, 4 bases at V and 7 bases at J, with 17 bases in the middle. DNA of the CDR3: TGCGCCAGCAGCGTTCAGGGCGATAAGTTTGAAGCTTTCTTT. Protein: CASSVQGDKFEAFF.

This clone occurred once. The rearrangement joins TRBV5-1 to TRBJ1-5; 9 positions agree with TRBD1. Germline loops: CDR1 SGHRS, CDR2 YFSETQ. This CDR3 contains 15 residues. V shed 3 bases, J shed 1 base, and the junction held 2 bases outside the gene matches. In DNA form, the CDR3 reads TGCGCCAGCAGCTCACAGGGGGCAAGCAATCAGCCCCAGCATTTT. This sequence encodes CASSSQGASNQPQHF.